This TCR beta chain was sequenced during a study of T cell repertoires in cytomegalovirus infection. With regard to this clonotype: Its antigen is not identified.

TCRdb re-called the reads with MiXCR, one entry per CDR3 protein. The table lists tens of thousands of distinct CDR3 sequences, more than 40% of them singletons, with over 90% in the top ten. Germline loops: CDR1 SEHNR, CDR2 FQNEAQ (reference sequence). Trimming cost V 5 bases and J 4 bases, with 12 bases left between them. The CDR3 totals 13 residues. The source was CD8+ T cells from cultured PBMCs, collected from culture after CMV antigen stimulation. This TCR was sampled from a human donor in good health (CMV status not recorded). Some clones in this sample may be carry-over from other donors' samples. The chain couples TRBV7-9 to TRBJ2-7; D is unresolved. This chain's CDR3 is CASSPELKYEQYF. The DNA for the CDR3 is TGTGCCAGCAGCCCCGAACTAAAGTACGAGCAGTACTTC.